The T cell receptor beta chain under discussion was sequenced for a study of technical replicates of blood from a handful of donors. Repertoires were generated with immunoSEQ multiplex PCR, while TCRdb's copy carries only in-frame clones and drops some. In the table there are roughly 80,000 clones, roughly 95% of which are singletons. Trimming removed 4 bases from V and 5 bases from J; junction bases left unmatched: 3. The germline gives CDR1 SGDLS, CDR2 YYNGEE. The CDR3 runs to 15 residues. The clonotype comes from a human donor in good health. Material for sequencing was T cells isolated from PBMCs. The chain is built from TRBV9 and TRBJ2-2; 12 nucleotides align to TRBD2. CDR3 sequence (DNA): TGTGCCAGCAGCATGGGGACTAGCGGGACCGGGGAGCTGTTTTTT. It encodes CASSMGTSGTGELFF. The full variable domain, completed using reference TRBV9 and TRBJ2-2, is DSGVTQTPKHLITATGQRVTLRCSPRSGDLSVYWYQQSLDQGLQFLIQYYNGEERAKGNILERFSAQQFPDLHSELNLSSLELGDSALYFCASSMGTSGTGELFFGEGSRLTVL.